This T cell receptor beta chain was observed in a study of cytomegalovirus exposure and HLA in healthy donors. Study outcomes and limitations: Exclusion as indistinguishable affected some V segments, including TRBV6-2 and TRBV6-3. Looking again later, the authors saw that most CMV-associated TCR beta chains seemed HLA-restricted.

About this clone itself: Its target is unknown.

The CDR3 is made up of 13 amino acids. Germline values: CDR1 MNHNS, CDR2 SASEGT. The germline V and J ends were trimmed by 1 base and 9 bases, with 10 bases remaining between them. Primers: 60 Vbeta forward and 13 Jbeta reverse. The data were produced by immunoSEQ multiplex PCR, yet TCRdb's version contains in-frame clones alone and is incomplete. Altogether about 94,000 clones are present, over 50% being singletons, with the ten largest covering 3.9%. J is TRBJ2-1 and V is TRBV6-1; D unresolved. The TCR comes from a man aged 25 to 40 in good health and CMV-seronegative. Material for sequencing was PBMCs. CDR3 in amino acids: CASSEGGYSEQFF. The CDR3 nucleotides are TGTGCCAGCAGTGAAGGAGGTTATAGTGAGCAGTTCTTC.